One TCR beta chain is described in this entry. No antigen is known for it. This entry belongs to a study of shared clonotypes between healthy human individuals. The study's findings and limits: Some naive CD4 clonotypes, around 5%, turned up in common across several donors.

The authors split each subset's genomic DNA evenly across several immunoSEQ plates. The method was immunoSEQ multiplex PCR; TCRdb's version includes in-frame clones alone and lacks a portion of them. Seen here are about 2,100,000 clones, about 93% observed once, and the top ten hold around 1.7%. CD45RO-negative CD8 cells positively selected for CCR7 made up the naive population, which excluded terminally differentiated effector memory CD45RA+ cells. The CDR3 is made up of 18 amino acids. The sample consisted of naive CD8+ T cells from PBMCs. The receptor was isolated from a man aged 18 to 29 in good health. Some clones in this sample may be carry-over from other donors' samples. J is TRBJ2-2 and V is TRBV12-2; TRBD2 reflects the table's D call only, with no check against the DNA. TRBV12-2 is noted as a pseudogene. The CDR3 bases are TGTGCAAGTCGCTTAAATCTGCGGGAGGAACCGCACACCGGGGAGCTGTTTTTT. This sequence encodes CASRLNLREEPHTGELFF.